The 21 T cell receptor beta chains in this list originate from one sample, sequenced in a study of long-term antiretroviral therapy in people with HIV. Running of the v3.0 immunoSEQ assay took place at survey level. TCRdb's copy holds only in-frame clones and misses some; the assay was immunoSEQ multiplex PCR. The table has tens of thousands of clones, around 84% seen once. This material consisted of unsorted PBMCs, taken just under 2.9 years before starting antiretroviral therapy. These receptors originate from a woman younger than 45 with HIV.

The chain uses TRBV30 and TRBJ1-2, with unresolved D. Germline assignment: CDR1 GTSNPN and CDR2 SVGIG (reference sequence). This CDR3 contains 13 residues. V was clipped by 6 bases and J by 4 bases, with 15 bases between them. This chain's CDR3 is CACDLITGYGYTF. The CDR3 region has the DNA TGTGCCTGCGACCTCATTACGGGCTATGGCTACACCTTC. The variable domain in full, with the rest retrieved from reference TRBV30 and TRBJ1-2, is SQTIHQWPATLVQPVGSPLSLECTVEGTSNPNLYWYRQAAGRGLQLLFYSVGIGQISSEVPQNLSASRPQDRQFILSSKKLLLSDSGFYLCACDLITGYGYTFGSGTRLTVV.

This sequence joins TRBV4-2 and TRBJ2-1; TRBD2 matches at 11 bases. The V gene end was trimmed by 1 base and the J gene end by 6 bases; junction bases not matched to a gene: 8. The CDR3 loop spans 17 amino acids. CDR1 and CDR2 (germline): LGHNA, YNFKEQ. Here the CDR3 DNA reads TGTGCCAGCAGCCAAGCTCTAGCGGGGGGAGGACGCAATGAGCAGTTCTTC. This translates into CASSQALAGGGRNEQFF.

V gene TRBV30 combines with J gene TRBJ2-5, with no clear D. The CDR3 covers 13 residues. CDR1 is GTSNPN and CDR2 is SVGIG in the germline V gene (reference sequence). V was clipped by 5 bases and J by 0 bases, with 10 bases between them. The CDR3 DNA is TGTGCCTGGGCCCGGAACCACCAAGAGACCCAGTACTTC. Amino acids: CAWARNHQETQYF.

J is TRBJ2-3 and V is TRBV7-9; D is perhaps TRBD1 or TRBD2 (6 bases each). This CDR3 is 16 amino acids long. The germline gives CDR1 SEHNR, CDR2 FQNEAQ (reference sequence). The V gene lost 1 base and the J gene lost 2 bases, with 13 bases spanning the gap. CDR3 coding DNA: TGTGCCAGCAGCTTAGGATCGGGGGCCCCCACAGATACGCAGTATTTT. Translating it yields CASSLGSGAPTDTQYF.

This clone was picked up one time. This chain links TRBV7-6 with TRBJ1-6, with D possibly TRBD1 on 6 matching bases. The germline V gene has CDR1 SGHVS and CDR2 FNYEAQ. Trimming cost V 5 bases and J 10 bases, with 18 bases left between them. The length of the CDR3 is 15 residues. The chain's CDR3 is CASSPGEGGRSPLHF. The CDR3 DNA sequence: TGTGCCAGCAGCCCGGGAGAGGGGGGGAGATCACCCCTCCACTTT. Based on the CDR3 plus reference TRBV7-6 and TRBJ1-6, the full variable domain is GAGVSQSPRYKVTKRGQDVALRCDPISGHVSLYWYRQALGQGPEFLTYFNYEAQQDKSGLPNDRFSAERPEGSISTLTIQRTEQRDSAMYRCASSPGEGGRSPLHFGNGTRLTVT.

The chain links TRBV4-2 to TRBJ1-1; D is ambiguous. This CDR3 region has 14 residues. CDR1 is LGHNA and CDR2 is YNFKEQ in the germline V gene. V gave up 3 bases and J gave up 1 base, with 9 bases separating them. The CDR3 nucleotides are TGTGCCAGCAGCCAGGCCCTAGAGAACACTGAAGCTTTCTTT. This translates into CASSQALENTEAFF.

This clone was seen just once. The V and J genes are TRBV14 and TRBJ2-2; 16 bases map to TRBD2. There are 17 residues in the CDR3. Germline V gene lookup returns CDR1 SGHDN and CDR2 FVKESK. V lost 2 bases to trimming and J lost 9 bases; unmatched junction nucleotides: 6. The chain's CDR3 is CASSQPGTSGGARELFF. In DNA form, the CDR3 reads TGTGCCAGCAGCCAACCCGGGACTAGCGGGGGGGCTAGGGAGCTGTTTTTT.

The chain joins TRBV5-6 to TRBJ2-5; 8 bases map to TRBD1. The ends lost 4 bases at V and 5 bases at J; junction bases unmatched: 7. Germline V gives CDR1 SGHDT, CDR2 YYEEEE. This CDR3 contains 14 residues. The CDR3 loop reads CASSGQGRSETQYF. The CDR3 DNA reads TGTGCCAGCAGCGGACAGGGCAGAAGCGAGACCCAGTACTTC.

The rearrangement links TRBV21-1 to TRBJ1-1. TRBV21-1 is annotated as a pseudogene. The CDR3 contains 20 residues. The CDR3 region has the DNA TGTGCCAGCAGCAAAGAACGGGGGGAGCGCACCCTCTCCGAATTTACTGAAGCTTTCTTT. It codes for CASSKERGERTLSEFTEAFF.

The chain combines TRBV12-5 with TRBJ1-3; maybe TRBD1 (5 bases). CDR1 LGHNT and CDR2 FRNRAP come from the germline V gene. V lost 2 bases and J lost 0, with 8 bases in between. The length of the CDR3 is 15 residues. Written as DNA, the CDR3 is TGTGCTAGTGGTTTGCCAGGGATCTCTGGAAACACCATATATTTT. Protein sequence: CASGLPGISGNTIYF.

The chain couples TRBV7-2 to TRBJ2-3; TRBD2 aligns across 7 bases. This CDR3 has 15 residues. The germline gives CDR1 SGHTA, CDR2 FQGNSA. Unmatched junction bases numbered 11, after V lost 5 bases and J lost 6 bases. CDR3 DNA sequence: TGTGCCAGCAGCCCCGGGACGCCCGGGGGGGATACGCAGTATTTT. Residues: CASSPGTPGGDTQYF.

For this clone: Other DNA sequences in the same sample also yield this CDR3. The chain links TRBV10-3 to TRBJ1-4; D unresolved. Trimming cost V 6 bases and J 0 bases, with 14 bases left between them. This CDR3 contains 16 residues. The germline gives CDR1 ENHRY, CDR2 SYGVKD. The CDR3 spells CAISERFSATNEKLFF. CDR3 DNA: TGTGCCATCAGCGAGAGGTTCTCTGCAACTAATGAAAAACTGTTTTTT.

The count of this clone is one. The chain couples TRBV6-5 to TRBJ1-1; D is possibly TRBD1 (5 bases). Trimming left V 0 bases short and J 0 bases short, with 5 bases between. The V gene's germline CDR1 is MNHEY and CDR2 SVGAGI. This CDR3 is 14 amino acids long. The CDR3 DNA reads TGTGCCAGCAGTTACTCCAGGGTGAACACTGAAGCTTTCTTT. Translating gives CASSYSRVNTEAFF.

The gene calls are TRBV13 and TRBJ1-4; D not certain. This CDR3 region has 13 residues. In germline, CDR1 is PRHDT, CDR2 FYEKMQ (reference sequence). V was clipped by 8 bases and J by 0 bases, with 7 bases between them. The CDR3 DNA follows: TGTGCCAGCCAGGCGGCAACTAATGAAAAACTGTTTTTT. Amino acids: CASQAATNEKLFF.

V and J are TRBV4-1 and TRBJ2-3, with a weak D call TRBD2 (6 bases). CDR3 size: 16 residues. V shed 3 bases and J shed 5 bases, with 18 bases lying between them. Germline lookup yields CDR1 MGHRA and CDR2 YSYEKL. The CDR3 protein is CASSQVGLPGGDTQYF. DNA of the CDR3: TGCGCCAGCAGCCAGGTGGGACTTCCTGGGGGAGATACGCAGTATTTT.

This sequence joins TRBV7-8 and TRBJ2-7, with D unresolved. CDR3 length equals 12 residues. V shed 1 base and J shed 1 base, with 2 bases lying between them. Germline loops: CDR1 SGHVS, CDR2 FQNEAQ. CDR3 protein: CASSLGSYEQYV. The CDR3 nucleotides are TGTGCCAGCAGCTTAGGGTCCTACGAGCAGTACGTC.

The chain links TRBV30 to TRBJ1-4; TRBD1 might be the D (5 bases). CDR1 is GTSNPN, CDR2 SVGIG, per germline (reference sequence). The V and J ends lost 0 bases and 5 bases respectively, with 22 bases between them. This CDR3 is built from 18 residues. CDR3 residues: CAWSVRRSGAEKNEKLFF. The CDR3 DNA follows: TGTGCCTGGAGTGTACGTAGAAGTGGGGCGGAAAAAAATGAAAAACTGTTTTTT. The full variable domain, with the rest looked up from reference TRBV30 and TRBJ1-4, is SQTIHQWPATLVQPVGSPLSLECTVEGTSNPNLYWYRQAAGRGLQLLFYSVGIGQISSEVPQNLSASRPQDRQFILSSKKLLLSDSGFYLCAWSVRRSGAEKNEKLFFGSGTQLSVL.

CDR3 coding DNA: TGTGCCATCAGTGACGAAAAATGGGGCCACTATGGCTACACCTTC. Its translation is CAISDEKWGHYGYTF. The chain combines TRBV10-3 with TRBJ1-2; D may be TRBD1 (5 bases). Trimming shortened V by 3 bases and J by 3 bases, and 14 bases separated the two germline ends. From germline, CDR1 is ENHRY and CDR2 SYGVKD. CDR3 length: 15 residues.

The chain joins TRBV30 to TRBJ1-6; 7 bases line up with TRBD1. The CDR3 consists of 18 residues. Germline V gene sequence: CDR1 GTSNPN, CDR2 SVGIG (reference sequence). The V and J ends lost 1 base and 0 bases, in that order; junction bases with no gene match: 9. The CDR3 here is CAWSAGQSLSSYNSPLHF. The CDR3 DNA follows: TGTGCCTGGAGTGCGGGACAGAGCCTTAGCTCCTATAATTCACCCCTCCACTTT.

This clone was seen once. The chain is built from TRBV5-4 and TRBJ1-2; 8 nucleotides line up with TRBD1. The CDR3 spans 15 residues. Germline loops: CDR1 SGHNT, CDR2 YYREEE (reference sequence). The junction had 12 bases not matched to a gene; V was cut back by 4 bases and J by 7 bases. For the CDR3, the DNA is TGTGCCAGCAGCCAGGGGGGGCAGGGGGCCGTTGGCTACACCTTC. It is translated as CASSQGGQGAVGYTF. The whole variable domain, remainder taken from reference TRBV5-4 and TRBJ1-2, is ETGVTQSPTHLIKTRGQQVTLRCSSQSGHNTVSWYQQALGQGPQFIFQYYREEENGRGNFPPRFSGLQFPNYSSELNVNALELDDSALYLCASSQGGQGAVGYTFGSGTRLTVV.

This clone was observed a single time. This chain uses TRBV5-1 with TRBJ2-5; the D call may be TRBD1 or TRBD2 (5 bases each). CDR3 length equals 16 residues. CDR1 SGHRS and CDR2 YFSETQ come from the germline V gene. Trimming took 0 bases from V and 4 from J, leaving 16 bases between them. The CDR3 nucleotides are TGCGCCAGCAGCTTGGCTCGGGACGAGTTATTAGAGACCCAGTACTTC. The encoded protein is CASSLARDELLETQYF.